The present entry profiles one T cell receptor beta chain with its context. TCRdb re-analysed the 5' RACE reads in MiXCR, keeping a single row per CDR3 protein. In the table there are about 500,000 distinct CDR3 sequences, about a sixth of which are singletons. This sample stems from a study of T cells after yellow fever vaccination. The clonotype originates from a man between 18 and 35 years old who received the YFV17D yellow fever vaccine. This specimen consisted of PBMCs, obtained around 5 days after the first yellow fever vaccination.

DNA for the CDR3: TGCGCCAGCAGCCAAGAATCAGGGTCGGACACCATATATTTT. Its protein is CASSQESGSDTIYF. This chain uses TRBV4-1 with TRBJ1-3, with a weak D call TRBD1 (5 bases). Trimming took off 0 bases at V and 8 bases at J, with 11 bases between the two ends. CDR1 MGHRA and CDR2 YSYEKL come from the germline V gene. This CDR3 has 14 amino acids.